A single sample gave rise to the 23 T cell receptor beta chains below, sequenced in a study of beta chain features in type 1 diabetes. Study-wide results and limits: In every one of the four CD4+ subsets, TCRB CDR3s were moderately but significantly shorter in Type 1 diabetes patients.

These receptors lack a known antigen. Expressed TCRB transcripts were sequenced, since all the RNA that had been isolated was reverse transcribed. Clones were sequenced by immunoSEQ multiplex PCR, and TCRdb holds only the in-frame ones, with some missing. The sample holds hundreds of thousands of clones, over 11% seen once. The sequencing input was naive CD4+ T cells from blood. All receptors derive from a young man with type 1 diabetes.

This clone was seen a handful of times. CDR3: CSVRLPGLAGGEQFF. The CDR3 nucleotides read TGCAGCGTGAGACTTCCGGGACTAGCGGGAGGTGAGCAGTTCTTC. The rearrangement joins TRBV29-1 to TRBJ2-1; 15 bases agree with TRBD2. The CDR3 contains 15 residues. CDR1 and CDR2 (germline): SQVTM, ANQGSEA. The J segment lost 9 bases and the V segment lost 6 bases, leaving 9 bases of the junction unmatched.

The genes are TRBV29-1 and TRBJ2-2; tentatively, D is TRBD2 (5 bases). The germline V and J ends were trimmed by 0 bases and 3 bases, with 11 bases remaining between them. Germline V gene data show CDR1 as SQVTM and CDR2 as ANQGSEA. CDR3 length: 15 residues. CDR3 sequence (DNA): TGCAGCGTTGAAGAGCGTATGAGGGACACCGGGGAGCTGTTTTTT. This codes for CSVEERMRDTGELFF.

The chain couples TRBV7-3 to TRBJ2-1, with 8 bases matching TRBD1. In germline, CDR1 is SGHTA, CDR2 FQGTGA. The CDR3 totals 13 residues. J lost 8 bases, V lost 4 bases, and 4 bases had no gene match. CDR3 DNA sequence: TGTGCCAGCAGCTCTCGACAGGGGCATGAGCAGTTCTTC. This sequence encodes CASSSRQGHEQFF.

The chain couples TRBV28 to TRBJ2-5, with D unresolved. V was shortened by 6 bases and J by 0 bases, with 8 bases between the two germline ends. This CDR3 spans 13 amino acids. Germline CDR1 reads MDHEN; CDR2 reads SYDVKM. CDR3 DNA sequence: TGTGCCAGCAGCCGAGTGGACCAAGAGACCCAGTACTTC. Amino acid sequence: CASSRVDQETQYF.

This clone has just a few counts. The chain couples TRBV5-1 to TRBJ1-2; 7 bases fit TRBD1. V dropped 4 bases and J dropped 1; count of bases not matched to a gene: 4. Germline V CDR1 and CDR2: SGHRS, YFSETQ. The CDR3 is 14 amino acids. The CDR3 DNA follows: TGCGCCAGCAGCGGAGGGGGCGGTAACTATGGCTACACCTTC. As protein: CASSGGGGNYGYTF.

This clone is a singleton in its sample. The rearrangement joins TRBV5-1 to TRBJ2-7; TRBD1 is a possible D gene (5 bases). The J call is uncertain, as TRBJ2-1 better fits the DNA end. The germline gives CDR1 SGHRS, CDR2 YFSETQ. The CDR3 runs 11 residues. CDR3 sequence (DNA): TGCGCCAGCAGCGACGAAGGGGTACAGTTCTTC. Translation gives CASSDEGVQFF.

V is TRBV19 and J is TRBJ2-1; TRBD2 agrees at 10 bases. Germline trimming cut 4 bases from V and 3 bases from J; bases unmatched to any gene: 3. This CDR3 region has 15 residues. In germline, CDR1 is LNHDA, CDR2 SQIVND (reference sequence). This CDR3 is CASSTGLAVYNEQFF. The CDR3 DNA reads as TGTGCCAGTAGTACAGGACTAGCGGTCTACAATGAGCAGTTCTTC. Filled out from reference TRBV19 and TRBJ2-1, the complete variable domain reads DGGITQSPKYLFRKEGQNVTLSCEQNLNHDAMYWYRQDPGQGLRLIYYSQIVNDFQKGDIAEGYSVSREKKESFPLTVTSAQKNPTAFYLCASSTGLAVYNEQFFGPGTRLTVL.

The chain joins TRBV30 to TRBJ1-1; D possibly corresponds to TRBD1 (5 bases). Germline V gene lookup returns CDR1 GTSNPN and CDR2 SVGIG (reference sequence). CDR3 length equals 13 residues. Trimming took off 3 bases at V and 7 bases at J, with 15 bases between the two ends. In DNA, the CDR3 is TGTGCCTGGAGCCTGGCGGGGGAAGGTGAAGCTTTCTTT. This gives the protein CAWSLAGEGEAFF.

This chain links TRBV6-4 with TRBJ1-2; tentative D call: TRBD1 (5 bases). V was cut by 3 bases and J by 8 bases, with 22 bases left in between. The CDR3 consists of 16 residues. The germline V gene has CDR1 MRHNA and CDR2 SNTAGT. CDR3 residues: CASSESEGAALGGYTF. CDR3 sequence (DNA): TGTGCCAGCAGTGAATCCGAAGGGGCGGCCTTGGGAGGCTACACCTTC.

This clone was observed a few times. The J gene is TRBJ2-1, the V gene TRBV9; 9 bases fit TRBD2. CDR1 SGDLS and CDR2 YYNGEE come from the germline V gene. This CDR3 region has 16 residues. Unmatched junction bases numbered 12, after V lost 4 bases and J lost 7 bases. The CDR3 coding sequence is TGTGCCAGCAGCTTGCTCGGGACTAGCAGGCCTAATGAGCAGTTCTTC. Its protein is CASSLLGTSRPNEQFF.

This clone has just a few counts. The same CDR3 is also encoded by other DNA sequences in this sample. This rearrangement joins TRBV29-1 to TRBJ1-1, with TRBD1 matching 8 bases. The CDR3 extends over 13 amino acids. From germline, CDR1 is SQVTM and CDR2 ANQGSEA. J was trimmed by 2 bases and V by 7 bases; bases with no gene match: 6. The CDR3 bases are TGCAGCGGCCGACAGGGGATAAACACTGAAGCTTTCTTT. Translation: CSGRQGINTEAFF.

This clone was seen a handful of times. This chain joins TRBV4-3 and TRBJ1-2, with 7 bases lining up with TRBD1. From germline, CDR1 is LGHNA and CDR2 YSLEER. The ends lost 2 bases at V and 3 bases at J; junction bases unmatched: 3. This CDR3 comprises 14 residues. In nucleotides, the CDR3 is TGCGCCAGCAGCCAATGGGACAGCTACTATGGCTACACCTTC. Amino acid sequence: CASSQWDSYYGYTF.

This clone turned up a few times. The chain carries TRBV10-3 and TRBJ1-2; the D is unclear. The CDR3 spans 15 residues. The germline gives CDR1 ENHRY, CDR2 SYGVKD. Between the trimmed V and J ends, which lost 6 bases and 0 bases, there was a span of 14 bases. CDR3 nucleotides: TGTGCCATCAGCTACAGCCGCTCAGCTAACTATGGCTACACCTTC. Its translation is CAISYSRSANYGYTF.

This clone was found a few times. The J gene is TRBJ2-3, the V gene TRBV7-2; 7 bases match TRBD2. This CDR3 is built from 16 residues. V gave up 4 bases and J gave up 2 bases; unmatched junction bases: 9. Germline V gene sequence: CDR1 SGHTA, CDR2 FQGNSA. The CDR3 loop is CASSSEERGYTDTQYF. CDR3 nucleotide sequence: TGTGCCAGCAGCTCGGAAGAGCGGGGATACACAGATACGCAGTATTTT.

This chain connects TRBV2 to TRBJ2-5; TRBD2 aligns across 9 bases. This CDR3 region has 12 residues. The ends lost 11 bases at V and 1 base at J; junction bases unmatched: 2. Germline CDR1 is SNHLY and CDR2 is FYNNEI. The CDR3 region has the DNA TGTGCCGGGGGACTAGCCCAAGAGACCCAGTACTTC. It encodes CAGGLAQETQYF.

The chain joins TRBV5-1 to TRBJ1-1, with 10 bases aligning to TRBD1. Per the germline V gene, CDR1 is SGHRS and CDR2 is YFSETQ. The CDR3 extends over 15 amino acids. Unmatched junction bases numbered 10, after V lost 4 bases and J lost 7 bases. CDR3 residues: CASSPSGTGEREAFF. For the CDR3, the DNA is TGCGCCAGCAGCCCCTCCGGGACAGGGGAACGTGAAGCTTTCTTT.

This rearrangement joins TRBV19 to TRBJ2-7, with 10 bases identical to TRBD2. V lost 2 bases to trimming and J lost 4 bases; unmatched junction nucleotides: 5. From germline, CDR1 is LNHDA and CDR2 SQIVND (reference sequence). The CDR3 is 15 amino acids. The CDR3 nucleotides read TGTGCCAGTAGTATATTAGCGGGAGGAAAATACGAGCAGTACTTC. Residues: CASSILAGGKYEQYF. The whole variable domain, remainder taken from reference TRBV19 and TRBJ2-7, is DGGITQSPKYLFRKEGQNVTLSCEQNLNHDAMYWYRQDPGQGLRLIYYSQIVNDFQKGDIAEGYSVSREKKESFPLTVTSAQKNPTAFYLCASSILAGGKYEQYFGPGTRLTVT.

The chain uses TRBV4-2 and TRBJ2-1; D might be TRBD2 (6 bases). CDR3 size: 19 residues. The V gene's germline CDR1 is LGHNA and CDR2 YNFKEQ. V lost 0 bases to trimming and J lost 0 bases, with 18 bases between them. CDR3 in amino acids: CASSQDGRGAPSSYNEQFF. DNA of the CDR3: TGTGCCAGCAGCCAAGACGGGAGAGGGGCGCCGAGCTCCTACAATGAGCAGTTCTTC.

V and J are TRBV7-2 and TRBJ2-1; D is perhaps TRBD1 (6 bases). CDR3 length equals 16 residues. V was pared by 6 bases and J by 0 bases, with 15 bases between. Germline CDR1 reads SGHTA; CDR2 reads FQGNSA. The CDR3 loop reads CASRATGTYSYNEQFF. Written as DNA, the CDR3 is TGTGCCAGCAGAGCAACAGGGACATACTCCTACAATGAGCAGTTCTTC.

This clone was observed a handful of times. The V call is TRBV6-1, the J call TRBJ2-1, with TRBD1 matching 8 bases. CDR3 size: 15 residues. CDR1 and CDR2 (germline): MNHNS, SASEGT. J was trimmed by 0 bases and V by 5 bases; bases with no gene match: 3. The CDR3 region has the DNA TGTGCCAGCAGTAAACAGGGGGGCTCCTACAATGAGCAGTTCTTC. Translation gives CASSKQGGSYNEQFF.

This rearrangement joins TRBV7-9 to TRBJ1-2; D not resolved. Germline assignment: CDR1 SEHNR and CDR2 FQNEAQ (reference sequence). The CDR3 extends over 11 amino acids. Trimming pared 8 bases from V and 8 bases from J, leaving 12 bases between. Here the CDR3 reads CASARDSGYTF. The CDR3 DNA follows: TGTGCCAGCGCTAGAGATTCCGGCTACACCTTC.

This clone turned up a few times. The V gene is TRBV5-1, the J gene TRBJ2-1; tentatively, D is TRBD2 (5 bases). Germline-derived CDR1 and CDR2 are SGHRS and YFSETQ. The V gene lost 2 bases and the J gene lost 4 bases, with 7 bases spanning the gap. The CDR3 contains 13 residues. The CDR3 DNA reads as TGCGCCAGCAGCTTAGCGGTTTACAATGAGCAGTTCTTC. Amino acid sequence: CASSLAVYNEQFF.

The rearrangement links TRBV27 to TRBJ2-2; 9 nucleotides line up with TRBD2. V lost 7 bases and J lost 5; bases outside the gene matches: 2. The CDR3 runs to 13 residues. Germline CDR1 and CDR2: MNHEY and SMNVEV (reference sequence). The CDR3 nucleotides read TGTGCCAGCAAGACTAGCGGTACCGGGGAGCTGTTTTTT. Protein product: CASKTSGTGELFF.